A selection of T cell receptor beta chains follows, all from one sample in a study of blood T cell repertoires in COVID-19. TCRdb's copy holds only in-frame clones and misses some; the assay was immunoSEQ multiplex PCR. The table records 150,000 to 200,000 clones, more than 75% of them present only once. The specimen was peripheral blood. These receptors came from a man aged 35 to 55 with active or convalescent COVID-19. The CDR3 runs from the conserved cysteine through the conserved F or W. A D gene is named only where the DNA matches it firmly. Clone size is given for some rows only: seen once, a few or many times, or a class if the clone is expanded.

d_call clone_size v_call cdr3_aa
TRBD1 - TRBV4-3 CASSQAGSGGETQYF
- few TRBV5-5 CASSSLLTVNTEAFF
- - TRBV5-1 CASSFSVNTEAFF
- - TRBV27 CASSMSRNTEAFF
- - TRBV28 CASSSDHSGTPGDEKLFF
- - TRBV30 CAWSTGWTEAFF
TRBD1 - TRBV29-1 CSVGTGNNGQPQHF
TRBD2 - TRBV12-5 CASGLGGGFYDEQFF
- - TRBV20-1 CSAQRDNEQFF
- - TRBV2 CASSDGGLLYGYTF
- - TRBV5-4 CASSRPARRESEAFF
TRBD2 - TRBV11-3 CASSFNRLAGGSRQETQYF
TRBD1 - TRBV10-3 CAIREGQGNTEAFF
- - TRBV28 CASSPRGPQHF
TRBD2 - TRBV7-9 CASSRSGGPSGANVLTF
TRBD1 - TRBV11-1 CASSSQGTTSTDTQYF
TRBD1 - TRBV3-1/TRBV3-2 CASSQQTGVTEAFF
- - TRBV6-2/TRBV6-3 CASSYYREGYTF
- - TRBV4-1 CASSQDVGSSYNSPLHF
- - TRBV7-9 CASSLGQGFSAAGANVLTF
TRBD2 - TRBV2 CASSEWGSGTYYYNEQFF
- - TRBV3-1/TRBV3-2 CASKRDKTYEQYF
TRBD1 few TRBV19 CASSLPGQGKNEQFF
TRBD1 - TRBV25-1 CASSGTGRTYGYTF
- - TRBV2 CASRTDRSSTGELFF
TRBD1 - TRBV7-9 CASSSWDRGSSPLHF
- - TRBV5-6 CASSLGTHNTGELFF
- - TRBV9 CASSVDVGNYGYTF
TRBD2 once TRBV19 CATQTGGVTPGADTQYF
- - TRBV28 CASSLRGPGELFF
- - TRBV5-1 CASSLGTAIEAFF
- - TRBV12-5 CASGTATGELFF
- - TRBV4-1 CASSQIGAVYSNQPQHF